These 3 T cell receptor beta chains share one sample of origin, sequenced in a study of spatial heterogeneity in lung cancer. TCRdb redid the calling of the 5' RACE reads with MiXCR, one entry per CDR3 protein. The data hold around 92,000 distinct CDR3 sequences, with approximately 12% observed a single time. As for time point: sample taken at primary tumor resection. The specimen was PBMCs, collected at surgery. All receptors come from a male donor with early-stage non-small cell lung cancer.

This clonotype has a count of ten or more. The V call is TRBV7-2, the J call TRBJ2-5, with D possibly being TRBD2 (6 bases). Germline lookup yields CDR1 SGHTA and CDR2 FQGNSA. The CDR3 loop spans 15 amino acids. Trimming took 1 base from V and 3 from J, leaving 12 bases between them. The chain's CDR3 is CASSLDGRGEETQYF. CDR3 bases: TGTGCCAGCAGCTTAGACGGGAGAGGTGAAGAGACCCAGTACTTC.

This clonotype has just a few counts. J is TRBJ2-7 and V is TRBV20-1; TRBD1 agrees at 10 bases. Germline V gives CDR1 DFQATT, CDR2 SNEGSKA (reference sequence). This CDR3 comprises 13 residues. Trimming took 5 bases from V and 3 from J; bases not matched to a gene: 4. CDR3 sequence: CSAGTGALYEQYF. The CDR3 nucleotides read TGCAGTGCTGGGACAGGGGCACTCTACGAGCAGTACTTC.

The chain recombines TRBV5-1 with TRBJ2-1; 14 bases are a match to TRBD2. The CDR3 covers 19 residues. Losses at the gene ends were 3 bases for V and 0 bases for J; bases not matched to a gene: 8. CDR1 and CDR2 (germline): SGHRS, YFSETQ. The CDR3 DNA reads as TGCGCCAGCAGCTCAGGGACTAGCGGGGGCCCAAGCTCCTACAATGAGCAGTTCTTC. Translation: CASSSGTSGGPSSYNEQFF.